The clone carrying this T cell receptor (beta chain) came up a few times. The antigen remains undetermined. TCRdb fed the 5' RACE reads into MiXCR, producing one record per CDR3 protein. Of roughly 100,000 distinct CDR3 sequences listed, roughly an eighth are singletons. This specimen comes from a study of T-cell memory formation after mild COVID-19. The study, taken as a whole, reports: Some SARS-CoV-2-responding clones were already detected in memory before infection.

Sequencing was done on a sample of PBMCs or a T cell subset sorted from them (not recorded which). This TCR was sampled from an adult woman who had mild COVID-19 (a few samples of this study predate the infection). Cell type and time point are not known.

In DNA, the CDR3 is TGTGCCAGCAGCTTAGGGGGGATTGTCAGGAGCACAGATACGCAGTATTTT. Amino acids: CASSLGGIVRSTDTQYF. The chain couples TRBV7-8 to TRBJ2-3, with D tentatively TRBD1 or TRBD2 (5 bases each). In germline, CDR1 is SGHVS, CDR2 FQNEAQ. This CDR3 contains 17 residues. Trimming shortened V by 1 base and J by 0 bases, and 14 bases separated the two germline ends. Together with reference TRBV7-8 and TRBJ2-3, the CDR3 gives the full variable domain: GAGVSQSPRYKVAKRGQDVALRCDPISGHVSLFWYQQALGQGPEFLTYFQNEAQLDKSGLPSDRFFAERPEGSVSTLKIQRTQQEDSAVYLCASSLGGIVRSTDTQYFGPGTRLTVL.